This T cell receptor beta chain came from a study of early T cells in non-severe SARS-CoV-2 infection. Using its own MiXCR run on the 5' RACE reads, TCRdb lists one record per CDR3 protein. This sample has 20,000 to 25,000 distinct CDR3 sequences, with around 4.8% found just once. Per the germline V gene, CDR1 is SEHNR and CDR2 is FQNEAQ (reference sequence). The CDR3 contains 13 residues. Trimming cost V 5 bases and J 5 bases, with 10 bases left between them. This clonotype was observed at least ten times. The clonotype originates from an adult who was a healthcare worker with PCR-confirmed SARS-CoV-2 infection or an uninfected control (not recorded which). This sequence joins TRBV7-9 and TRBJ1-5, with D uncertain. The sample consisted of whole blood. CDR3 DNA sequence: TGTGCCAGCAGCCTCTTAATAGATCAGCCCCAGCATTTT. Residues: CASSLLIDQPQHF.